Below, 14 T cell receptor beta chains from the same sample are listed, as sequenced in a study of cytomegalovirus exposure and HLA in healthy donors (dated by TCRdb to about 2017). The method behind the library was the immunoSEQ multiplex PCR assay. A mixture of 60 forward primers for TCR Vbeta segments and 13 reverse primers for TCR Jbeta segments was used in the multiplex PCR. TCRdb took over this immuneACCESS table, retaining in-frame rearrangements with V and J assigned. Such tables are incomplete; in checked studies, under half of the missing clones stem from an unresolved V gene, and the remainder is unexplained. Here the sample has some 140,000 clones; roughly 77% occur a single time. In total, the top ten clones hold about 3.4% of the sample. The sample consisted of PBMCs. Receptors originate from a female donor in good health and CMV-seronegative.

The CDR3 DNA is TGTGCCAGCAGTAGACTGACGGGACTTACTGCTGAAAAACTGTTTTTT. This translates into CASSRLTGLTAEKLFF. This chain links TRBV2 with TRBJ1-4; D is perhaps TRBD1 (5 bases). V dropped 5 bases and J dropped 7 bases, with 20 bases sitting between them. CDR1 SNHLY and CDR2 FYNNEI come from the germline V gene. This CDR3 is built from 16 residues.

The V gene is TRBV5-1, the J gene TRBJ2-5; 9 nucleotides match TRBD1. There are 14 residues in the CDR3. Per the germline V gene, CDR1 is SGHRS and CDR2 is YFSETQ. V shed 4 bases, J shed 4 bases, and the junction held 5 bases outside the gene matches. CDR3 amino acids: CASSPGTGPETQYF. The CDR3 region has the DNA TGCGCCAGCAGCCCAGGGACAGGGCCAGAGACCCAGTACTTC.

The V call is TRBV11-2, the J call TRBJ2-3; weak D call: TRBD1 (6 bases). V was clipped by 0 bases and J by 5 bases, with 9 bases between them. The CDR3 is 14 amino acids. Per the germline V gene, CDR1 is SGHAT and CDR2 is FQNNGV. The CDR3 loop reads CASSLDRGQDTQYF. CDR3 sequence (DNA): TGTGCCAGCAGCTTAGACAGGGGACAAGATACGCAGTATTTT.

The chain carries TRBV28 and TRBJ1-6, with D perhaps TRBD1 (6 bases). The CDR3 extends over 17 amino acids. The germline CDR1 and CDR2 sequences are MDHEN and SYDVKM. Trimming shortened V by 5 bases and J by 14 bases, and 28 bases separated the two germline ends. The CDR3 here is CASSPHGGQSASRALHF. DNA of the CDR3: TGTGCCAGCAGTCCACACGGGGGGCAGTCGGCAAGTCGGGCCCTCCACTTT.

V is TRBV27 and J is TRBJ1-1; no clear D gene. V lost 5 bases and J 0 bases, leaving 22 bases between the germline ends. Germline CDR1 MNHEY, CDR2 SMNVEV (reference sequence). The CDR3 consists of 18 residues. CDR3: CASSHSPRAGLMNTEAFF. Written as DNA, the CDR3 is TGTGCCAGCAGTCACAGTCCCAGAGCAGGTTTAATGAACACTGAAGCTTTCTTT.

The CDR3 DNA follows: TGTGCCAGTAGTATAGATCGAGGGGGAACCTACGAGCAGTACTTC. Translation: CASSIDRGGTYEQYF. V usage is TRBV19 and J usage is TRBJ2-7, with D tentatively TRBD1 (6 bases). Germline values: CDR1 LNHDA, CDR2 SQIVND (reference sequence). The ends were cut back, 0 bases at V and 2 bases at J, with 11 bases in the middle. CDR3 length equals 15 residues.

The rearrangement links TRBV9 to TRBJ2-1; possibly TRBD2 for D (7 bases). Germline V gene data show CDR1 as SGDLS and CDR2 as YYNGEE. This CDR3 has 17 residues. V was pared by 0 bases and J by 2 bases, with 15 bases between. CDR3 loop: CASSVAPPGGPYNEQFF. The CDR3 region has the DNA TGTGCCAGCAGCGTAGCCCCTCCCGGGGGGCCCTACAATGAGCAGTTCTTC.

This clone was detected only a few times. Relative to the germline gene, one junction end is altered; a read error may explain this. The chain uses TRBV10-3 and TRBJ1-2; D unclear. This CDR3 comprises 15 residues. Germline values: CDR1 ENHRY, CDR2 SYGVKD. CDR3 in DNA: TGTGCCATCCTGACGGGCGAGACTAGGAACTCTGGCTACACCTTC. Translation: CAILTGETRNSGYTF.

The V gene is TRBV6-5, the J gene TRBJ1-1; 7 bases align to TRBD1. Germline values: CDR1 MNHEY, CDR2 SVGAGI. J gave up 11 bases and V 5 bases, and 8 bases lay outside the gene matches. This CDR3 spans 12 amino acids. The CDR3 DNA reads TGTGCCAGCAGTCACGCTACAGGGGAGGCTTTCTTT. Encoded protein: CASSHATGEAFF.

This chain links TRBV11-3 with TRBJ1-3, with a weak D call TRBD1 (5 bases). There are 14 residues in the CDR3. Per germline, CDR1 SGHNT and CDR2 YENEEA. V was clipped by 5 bases and J by 4 bases, with 12 bases between them. Here the CDR3 reads CASSRGGKGNTIYF. The CDR3 DNA is TGTGCCAGCAGCAGGGGAGGGAAAGGAAACACCATATATTTT.

The J gene is TRBJ1-2, the V gene TRBV28, with 8 bases identical to TRBD1. Losses at the gene ends were 5 bases for V and 2 bases for J; bases not matched to a gene: 13. The CDR3 is 17 residues long. Germline lookup yields CDR1 MDHEN and CDR2 SYDVKM. CDR3 sequence reads: CASSPPEQGAFNYGYTF. CDR3 nucleotide sequence: TGTGCCAGCAGTCCCCCTGAGCAGGGGGCTTTCAACTATGGCTACACCTTC.

V gene TRBV5-1 combines with J gene TRBJ2-3; tentatively, D is TRBD1 (5 bases). The CDR3 contains 15 residues. V lost 3 bases and J lost 1, with 12 bases in between. The germline V gene encodes CDR1 SGHRS and CDR2 YFSETQ. CDR3 residues: CASSWGQAGTDTQYF. The CDR3 DNA reads TGCGCCAGCAGCTGGGGCCAGGCGGGCACAGATACGCAGTATTTT.

A word on this clone: Germline and junction disagree at one end, which may indicate a read error. The chain is built from TRBV6-5 and TRBJ1-2; TRBD1 aligns across 9 bases. Germline lookup yields CDR1 MNHEY and CDR2 SVGAGI. The CDR3 covers 12 residues. This CDR3 reads CASRKNRGRESF. CDR3 sequence (DNA): TGTGCCAGCAGGAAAAACAGGGGGCGCGAGTCCTTC.

The V gene is TRBV30, the J gene TRBJ1-3; no reliable D call. Germline V gives CDR1 GTSNPN, CDR2 SVGIG (reference sequence). Trimming shortened V by 8 bases and J by 0 bases, and 14 bases separated the two germline ends. The CDR3 is 14 residues long. CDR3 coding DNA: TGTGCCGGAGCGGTCCCGGGCTCTGGAAACACCATATATTTT. Residues: CAGAVPGSGNTIYF.